This T cell receptor (beta chain) originates from a study of blood T cell repertoires in COVID-19. On the study more broadly: The cDNA or gDNA used as material had been derived from T cells, B-cell-depleted T cells, or PBMCs.

In the source study's methods: The authors estimated nucleated cell counts from reference gene primer amplification. Generated by immunoSEQ multiplex PCR, the TCRdb table keeps only in-frame clones and is missing some. That table furnishes V, J and clone size, whereas the DNA furnished D and trimming. This sample has approximately 230,000 clones; about 80% occur once, and the top ten carry 8.9%. The germline CDR1 and CDR2 sequences are KGHDR and SFDVKD. The CDR3 consists of 16 residues. J gave up 7 bases and V 7 bases, and 13 bases lay outside the gene matches. The source of this sequence is a man older than 75 with acute or convalescent COVID-19. What was sequenced was peripheral blood. V and J are TRBV24-1 and TRBJ2-1, with 9 positions matching TRBD2. CDR3 nucleotide sequence: TGTGCCACCAGCCGTGGACCGACGCTAGCGGGGAATGAGCAGTTCTTC. Translated: CATSRGPTLAGNEQFF.